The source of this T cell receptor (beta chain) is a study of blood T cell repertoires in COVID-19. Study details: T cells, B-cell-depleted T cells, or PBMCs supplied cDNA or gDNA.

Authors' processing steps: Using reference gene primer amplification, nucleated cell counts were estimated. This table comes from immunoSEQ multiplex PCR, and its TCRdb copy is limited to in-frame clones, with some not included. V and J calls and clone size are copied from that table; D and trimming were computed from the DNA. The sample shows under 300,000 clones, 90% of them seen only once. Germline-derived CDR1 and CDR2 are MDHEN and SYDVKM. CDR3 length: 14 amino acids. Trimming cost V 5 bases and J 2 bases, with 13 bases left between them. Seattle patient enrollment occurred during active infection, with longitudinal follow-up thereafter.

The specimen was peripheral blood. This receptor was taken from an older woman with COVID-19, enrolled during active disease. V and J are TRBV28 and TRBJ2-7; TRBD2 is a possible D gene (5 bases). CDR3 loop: CASSRAALPYEQYF. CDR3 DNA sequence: TGTGCCAGCAGTAGAGCGGCCCTCCCCTACGAGCAGTACTTC.